A selection of T cell receptor beta chains follows, all from one sample in a study of patients and donors after allogeneic stem cell transplantation. MiXCR, applied by TCRdb to the RT-PCR reads, yields one record per CDR3 protein. The sample yields 95,000 to 120,000 distinct CDR3 sequences, 35% to 45% seen once. Sample: blood, either unsorted or a sorted T cell fraction (not recorded which). The receptors here all came from a human donor who was either an allogeneic HSCT recipient or a stem cell or donor lymphocyte infusion donor (not recorded which). It is not recorded whose cells these are; they may come from a transplant donor. Each CDR3 is given with its conserved first and last residue. Each record gives: V gene, J gene, clone size, D gene, CDR3 DNA, CDR3 protein. D genes are given only for firm matches. Not every row has a clone size; where given, it reads once, few, many or a size class.

TRBV12-3/TRBV12-4	TRBJ2-1	-	TRBD2	TGTGCCAGCAGTTTAGTTGGGACTAGCCAATACAATGAGCAGTTCTTC	CASSLVGTSQYNEQFF
TRBV2	TRBJ2-1	-	-	TGTGCCAGCAGTCCATCCGGGAGAACCTACAATGAGCAGTTCTTC	CASSPSGRTYNEQFF
TRBV5-1	TRBJ2-5	once	TRBD1	TGCGCCAGCAGCGGACAGGGAAAAGAGACCCAGTACTTC	CASSGQGKETQYF
TRBV20-1	TRBJ1-6	-	-	TGCAGTGCTAGAGATCGTTTGGGGCCCCTCCACTTT	CSARDRLGPLHF
TRBV9	TRBJ2-5	-	TRBD2	TGTGCCAGCAGCGCCCGACTAGCCCCAGAGACCCAGTACTTC	CASSARLAPETQYF
TRBV7-8	TRBJ2-3	-	-	TGTGCCAGCAGCTTAGTTGCGGGCCGCACAGATACGCAGTATTTT	CASSLVAGRTDTQYF
TRBV29-1	TRBJ2-4	few	TRBD1	TGCAGCGTTTCGCTCAGGGGGAACATTCAGTACTTC	CSVSLRGNIQYF
TRBV29-1	TRBJ1-4	medium-sized	TRBD1	TGCAGCGTTGCCGACAGGGTACTTACTAATGAAAAACTGTTTTTT	CSVADRVLTNEKLFF
TRBV5-6	TRBJ2-1	-	-	TGTGCCAGCAGCTTGGTGGGACTCAATGAGCAGTTCTTC	CASSLVGLNEQFF
TRBV7-2	TRBJ2-3	few	-	TGTGCCAGCAGCTTAAAGCGACCGGTGCCGCAGTATTTT	CASSLKRPVPQYF
TRBV6-2/TRBV6-3	TRBJ2-7	-	-	TGTGCCAGCAGTCGGTTGGGAGATCAGTACTTC	CASSRLGDQYF